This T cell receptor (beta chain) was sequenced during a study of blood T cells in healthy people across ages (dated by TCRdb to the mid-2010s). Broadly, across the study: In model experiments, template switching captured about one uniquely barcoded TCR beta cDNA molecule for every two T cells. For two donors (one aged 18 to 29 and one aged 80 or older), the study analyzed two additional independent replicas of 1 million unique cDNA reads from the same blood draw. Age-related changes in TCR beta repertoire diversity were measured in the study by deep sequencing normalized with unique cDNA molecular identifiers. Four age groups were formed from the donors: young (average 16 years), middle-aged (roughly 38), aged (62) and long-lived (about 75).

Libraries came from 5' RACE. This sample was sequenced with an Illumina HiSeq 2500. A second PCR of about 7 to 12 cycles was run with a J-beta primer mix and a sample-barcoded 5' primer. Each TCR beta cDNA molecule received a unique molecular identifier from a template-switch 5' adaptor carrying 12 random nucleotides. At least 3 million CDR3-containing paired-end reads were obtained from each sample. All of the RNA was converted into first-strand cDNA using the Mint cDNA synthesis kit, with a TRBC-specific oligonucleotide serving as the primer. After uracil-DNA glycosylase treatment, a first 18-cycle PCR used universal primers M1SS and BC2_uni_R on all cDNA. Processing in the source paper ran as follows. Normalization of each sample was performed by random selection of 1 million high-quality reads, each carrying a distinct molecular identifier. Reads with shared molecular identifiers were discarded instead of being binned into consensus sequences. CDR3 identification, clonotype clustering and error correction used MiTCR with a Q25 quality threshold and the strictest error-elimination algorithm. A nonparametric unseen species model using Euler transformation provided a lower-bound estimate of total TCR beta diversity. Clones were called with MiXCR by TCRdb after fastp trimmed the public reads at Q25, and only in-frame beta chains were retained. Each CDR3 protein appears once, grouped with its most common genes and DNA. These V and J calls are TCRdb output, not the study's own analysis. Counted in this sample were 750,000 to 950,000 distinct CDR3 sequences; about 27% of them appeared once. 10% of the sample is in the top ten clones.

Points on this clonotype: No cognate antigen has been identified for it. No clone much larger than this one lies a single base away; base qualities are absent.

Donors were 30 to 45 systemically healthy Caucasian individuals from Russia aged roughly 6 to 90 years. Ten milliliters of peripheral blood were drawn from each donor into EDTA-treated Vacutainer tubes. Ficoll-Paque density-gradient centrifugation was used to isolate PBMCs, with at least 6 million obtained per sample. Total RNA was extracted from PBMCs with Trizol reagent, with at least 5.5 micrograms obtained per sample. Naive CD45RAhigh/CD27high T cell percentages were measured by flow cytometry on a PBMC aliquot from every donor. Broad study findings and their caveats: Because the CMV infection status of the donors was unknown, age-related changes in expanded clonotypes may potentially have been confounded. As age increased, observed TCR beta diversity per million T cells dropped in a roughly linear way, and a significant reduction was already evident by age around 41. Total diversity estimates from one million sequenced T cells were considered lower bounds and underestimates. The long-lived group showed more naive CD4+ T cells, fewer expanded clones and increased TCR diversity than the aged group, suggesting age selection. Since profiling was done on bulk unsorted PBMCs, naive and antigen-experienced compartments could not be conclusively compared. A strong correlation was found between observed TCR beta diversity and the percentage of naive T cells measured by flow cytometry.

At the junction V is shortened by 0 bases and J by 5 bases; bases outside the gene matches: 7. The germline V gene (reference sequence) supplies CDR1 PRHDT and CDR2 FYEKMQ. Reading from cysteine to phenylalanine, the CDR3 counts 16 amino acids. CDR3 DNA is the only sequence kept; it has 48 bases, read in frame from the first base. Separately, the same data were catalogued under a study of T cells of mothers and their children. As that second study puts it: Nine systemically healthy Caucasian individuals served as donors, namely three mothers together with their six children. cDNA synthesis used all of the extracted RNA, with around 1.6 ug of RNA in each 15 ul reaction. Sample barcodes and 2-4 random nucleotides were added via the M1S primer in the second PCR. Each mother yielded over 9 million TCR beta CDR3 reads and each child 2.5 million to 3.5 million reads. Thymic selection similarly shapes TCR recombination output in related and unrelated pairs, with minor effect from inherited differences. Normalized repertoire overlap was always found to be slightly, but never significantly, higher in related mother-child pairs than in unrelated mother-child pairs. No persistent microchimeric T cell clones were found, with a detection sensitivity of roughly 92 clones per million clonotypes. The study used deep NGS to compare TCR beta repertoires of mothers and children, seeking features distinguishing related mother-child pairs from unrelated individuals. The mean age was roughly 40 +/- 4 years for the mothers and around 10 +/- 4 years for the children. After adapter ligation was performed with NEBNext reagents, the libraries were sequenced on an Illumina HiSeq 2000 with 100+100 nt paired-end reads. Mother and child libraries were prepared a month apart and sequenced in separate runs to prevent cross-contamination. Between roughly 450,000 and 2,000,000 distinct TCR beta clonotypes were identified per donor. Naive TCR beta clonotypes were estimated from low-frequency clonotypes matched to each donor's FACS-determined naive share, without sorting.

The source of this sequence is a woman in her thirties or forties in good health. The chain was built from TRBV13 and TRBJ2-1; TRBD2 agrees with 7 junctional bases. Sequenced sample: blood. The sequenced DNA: TGTGCCAGCAGCTTAGGCCCGGCTAGCGGCCACAATGAGCAGTTCTTC. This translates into CASSLGPASGHNEQFF. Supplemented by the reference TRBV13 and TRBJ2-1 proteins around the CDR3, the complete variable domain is AAGVIQSPRHLIKEKRETATLKCYPIPRHDTVYWYQQGPGQDPQFLISFYEKMQSDKGSIPDRFSAQQFSDYHSELNMSSLELGDSALYFCASSLGPASGHNEQFFGPGTRLTVL.